The 8 T cell receptor beta chains reported below all come from one sample, sequenced in a study of tumor and adjacent non-tumor tissue in lung cancer. RNA was extracted from bulk tissue without any cell sorting. Distant lung tissue was collected more than 3 cm away from the tumor edge. A modified ARM-PCR protocol with three rounds of nested PCR amplified TCRbeta. TCRdb re-derived calls from the multiplex PCR reads in MiXCR, one entry per CDR3 protein. The table has tens of thousands of distinct CDR3 sequences, less than 70% seen once. Sequenced sample: distant non-tumor lung tissue. The receptors were gathered from a woman aged 40 to 50 with non-small cell lung cancer.

This clonotype was recorded a few times. The chain combines TRBV5-5 with TRBJ2-7; 7 bases match TRBD1. This CDR3 region has 14 residues. V was clipped by 7 bases and J by 0 bases; unmatched bases: 7. Germline V gives CDR1 SGHKS, CDR2 YYEKEE (reference sequence). The CDR3 nucleotides read TGTGCCAGCGACACCGGGACAGTCTCCTACGAGCAGTACTTC. Translation: CASDTGTVSYEQYF.

Turning to this clonotype: The junction departs from germline at one end; a sequencing error may be responsible. This sequence joins TRBV11-3 and TRBJ1-6, with D unclear. The CDR3 totals 13 residues. In germline, CDR1 is SGHNT, CDR2 YENEEA. For the CDR3, the DNA is TGTGCCAGCAACAATGGGGAGAATTCACCCCTCCGCTTT. It is translated as CASNNGENSPLRF.

The chain combines TRBV24-1 with TRBJ2-7; D is unclear. This CDR3 is 15 amino acids long. The V gene lost 4 bases and the J gene lost 2 bases, with 14 bases spanning the gap. CDR1 and CDR2 from the germline V gene are KGHDR and SFDVKD. CDR3 DNA: TGTGCCACCAGTGACGCCAAGGGTTACCCCTACGAGCAGTACTTC. It codes for CATSDAKGYPYEQYF.

Worth noting for this clonotype: One end of the junction is discordant with germline, which a read error may explain. The J gene is TRBJ2-1, the V gene TRBV7-8; D unclear. The CDR3 is 13 amino acids. Germline loops: CDR1 SGHVS, CDR2 FQNEAQ. CDR3 coding DNA: TGTGCCAGCAACTTAGAAAAGCTAAGAGAACAGTTCTTC. Its translation is CASNLEKLREQFF.

Comments on this clonotype: At one end, the junction sequence differs from germline, possibly due to a read error. V is TRBV11-2 and J is TRBJ2-5; possible D gene TRBD2, 5 bases. Germline CDR1 is SGHAT and CDR2 is FQNNGV. The CDR3 spans 13 residues. This CDR3 reads CASNLGRQEAQYF. CDR3 DNA sequence: TGTGCCAGCAACTTGGGGAGACAAGAGGCCCAGTACTTC.

Comments on this clonotype: A much larger clone lies one base from this, so it may be a read error. This chain connects TRBV20-1 to TRBJ2-1; D is perhaps TRBD2 (5 bases). The CDR3 has 13 amino acids. The germline CDR1 and CDR2 sequences are DFQATT and SNEGSKA (reference sequence). CDR3 DNA: TGCAGTGCTAGTGGACCTCACGGGAATGAGCCGTTCTTC. This sequence encodes CSASGPHGNEPFF.

This clonotype was seen many times. CDR3: CASSFTQAGYTF. As DNA, the CDR3 is TGTGCCAGCAGTTTCACCCAGGCCGGCTACACCTTC. The chain employs TRBV12-3 or TRBV12-4 and TRBJ1-2; D is undetermined. The CDR3 totals 12 residues. V was cut by 3 bases and J by 8 bases, with 10 bases left in between.

Concerning this clonotype: Compared with germline, one end of the junction differs, possibly owing to a read error. This chain links TRBV11-2 with TRBJ2-1; D may be TRBD2 (7 bases). The CDR3 totals 20 residues. Per germline, CDR1 SGHAT and CDR2 FQNNGV. The CDR3 nucleotides read TGTGTCAGCAACCGTCGGGGGGCGGGCGGATTTGTATCCTCCTACAATGAGCACTTCTTC. Protein: CVSNRRGAGGFVSSYNEHFF.